Included here is one T cell receptor beta chain sequence, with context. Its antigen is unknown. This specimen comes from a study of early T cells in non-severe SARS-CoV-2 infection. Study as a whole: It was bulk RNA from unsorted whole blood that was sequenced, and the chains were unpaired.

Molecules of cDNA were individually given unique molecular identifiers that were attached to them. Each CDR3 protein gets one entry after TCRdb re-called the 5' RACE reads with MiXCR. The table records about 80,000 distinct CDR3 sequences, 12% of them present only once. This CDR3 is built from 15 residues. J was trimmed by 5 bases and V by 7 bases; bases with no gene match: 11. CDR1 is MDHEN and CDR2 is SYDVKM in the germline V gene. Study results and caveats: There was a bias toward anti-spike CD8 responses in VDJdb matching, which missed private and CD4 specificities.

The J gene is TRBJ2-1, the V gene TRBV28; 7 positions agree with TRBD2. The source of this sequence is an adult who was a healthcare worker with PCR-confirmed SARS-CoV-2 infection or an uninfected control (not recorded which). Sequences were obtained from whole blood. The CDR3 DNA is TGTGCCAGCAACTTGCCGGGACTACCCCACAATGAGCAGTTCTTC. This codes for CASNLPGLPHNEQFF.